The 6 T cell receptor beta chains below were found in one sample sequenced in a study of cytomegalovirus exposure and HLA in healthy donors. The assay was immunoSEQ multiplex PCR, and TCRdb's table has in-frame clones only and misses some. Found here are approximately 260,000 clones, around 85% of them singletons; the top ten hold around 1%. The material sequenced was PBMCs. All receptors come from a woman in her late teens or twenties in good health and CMV-seronegative.

This chain links TRBV29-1 with TRBJ2-7; 7 nucleotides match TRBD1. This CDR3 region has 14 residues. CDR1 SQVTM and CDR2 ANQGSEA come from the germline V gene. V trimming: 4 bases; J trimming: 1 base; junction bases outside the gene matches: 7. The CDR3 sequence is CSVVFSDRSYEQYF. Written as DNA, the CDR3 is TGCAGCGTTGTTTTTTCGGACAGGTCCTACGAGCAGTACTTC.

This chain uses TRBV2 with TRBJ1-2; 7 bases align to TRBD1. The CDR3 runs 14 residues. In germline, CDR1 is SNHLY, CDR2 FYNNEI. Losses at the gene ends were 1 base for V and 5 bases for J; bases not matched to a gene: 4. The CDR3, as DNA: TGTGCCAGCAGTGAAGGGGGACAGAGGTATGGCTACACCTTC. Protein product: CASSEGGQRYGYTF.

The rearrangement links TRBV5-4 to TRBJ1-1; 7 bases fit TRBD1. The J segment lost 1 base and the V segment lost 3 bases, leaving 3 bases of the junction unmatched. Germline assignment: CDR1 SGHNT and CDR2 YYREEE (reference sequence). This CDR3 is 14 amino acids long. The CDR3 spells CASSWRDRNTEAFF. The CDR3, as DNA: TGTGCCAGCAGCTGGAGGGACAGGAACACTGAAGCTTTCTTT.

The chain employs TRBV5-1 and TRBJ2-2, with 15 bases lining up with TRBD2. The CDR3 has 18 amino acids. With V trimmed by 0 bases and J by 7 bases, 7 bases remained unmatched. Per the germline V gene, CDR1 is SGHRS and CDR2 is YFSETQ. CDR3 DNA: TGCGCCAGCAGCTTGGAGGGGACTAGCGGGAGGAGTCACGGGGAGCTGTTTTTT. Translation: CASSLEGTSGRSHGELFF.

The V and J genes are TRBV29-1 and TRBJ2-5, with 7 positions matching TRBD1. The CDR3 length is 13 residues. Germline assignment: CDR1 SQVTM and CDR2 ANQGSEA. With 6 bases clipped from V and 4 bases from J, the junction kept 8 bases outside the gene matches. CDR3 sequence reads: CSVDLNRGETQYF. The CDR3 nucleotides are TGCAGCGTAGATCTAAACAGGGGAGAGACCCAGTACTTC.

The genes are TRBV7-2 and TRBJ2-5; D unresolved. V gave up 1 base and J gave up 2 bases, with 5 bases separating them. In germline, CDR1 is SGHTA, CDR2 FQGNSA. The CDR3 has 13 residues. The chain's CDR3 is CASSLDQQETQYF. The CDR3 nucleotides read TGTGCCAGCAGCTTAGACCAGCAAGAGACCCAGTACTTC.